One sample yielded the 10 T cell receptor beta chains listed below, sequenced in a study of T cells in localized non-small cell lung cancer. Here immunoSEQ multiplex PCR was the method, and the copy in TCRdb shows in-frame clones only, minus some. The sample carries about 2,500 clones, approximately 25% recorded once. Sequenced material: lung tumor tissue, taken before any cancer treatment. The receptors come from a female donor aged 60 or older with stage I lung adenocarcinoma.

This clone was seen only a few times. For the CDR3, the DNA is TGTGCCAGTAATGTGGGGGTGACAGATACGCAGTATTTT. Amino acid sequence: CASNVGVTDTQYF. V gene TRBV19 combines with J gene TRBJ2-3; tentatively, D is TRBD1 or TRBD2 (5 bases each). The ends were cut back, 7 bases at V and 3 bases at J, with 11 bases in the middle. Per germline, CDR1 LNHDA and CDR2 SQIVND (reference sequence). The CDR3 is 13 residues long.

This chain joins TRBV8-2 and TRBJ2-4. TRBV8-2 constitutes a pseudogene. The CDR3 has 14 amino acids. CDR3 protein: CASSLSGPKNIQYF. CDR3 in DNA: TGTGCCAGCAGTTTATCCGGGCCAAAAAACATTCAGTACTTC.

V and J are TRBV6-8 and TRBJ1-3; D gene uncertain. V lost 6 bases and J lost 3, with 12 bases in between. This CDR3 has 14 residues. Germline V CDR1 and CDR2: MNHGY, SAAAGT. The CDR3 coding sequence is TGTGCCAGCAGCGTGATGGGCGATGGAAACACCATATATTTT. It is translated as CASSVMGDGNTIYF.

J is TRBJ2-3 and V is TRBV5-1; TRBD1 or TRBD2 may be the D gene (5 bases each). CDR3 length equals 16 residues. Trimming shortened V by 3 bases and J by 3 bases, and 17 bases separated the two germline ends. The germline V gene encodes CDR1 SGHRS and CDR2 YFSETQ. The CDR3 loop is CASSSQGGFYTDTQYF. The DNA of the CDR3 is TGCGCCAGCAGCTCCCAGGGCGGGTTTTATACAGATACGCAGTATTTT.

The genes are TRBV2 and TRBJ2-2; D might be TRBD1 (6 bases). Germline V gives CDR1 SNHLY, CDR2 FYNNEI. Trimming removed 4 bases from V and 0 bases from J, with 9 bases in between. The CDR3 runs 15 residues. CDR3 nucleotides: TGTGCCAGCAGTGTAAGGACAGCGAACACCGGGGAGCTGTTTTTT. Protein product: CASSVRTANTGELFF.

In its sample, this clone is medium-sized (0.01 to 0.1%). V usage is TRBV6-8 and J usage is TRBJ1-2; 8 bases match TRBD1. V dropped 7 bases and J dropped 4; count of bases not matched to a gene: 11. CDR3 length: 15 amino acids. From germline, CDR1 is MNHGY and CDR2 SAAAGT. In DNA form, the CDR3 reads TGTGCCAGCACCCCCTCCCGACAGGGGACCTATGGCTACACCTTC. This gives the protein CASTPSRQGTYGYTF.

This clone is categorized as large. V is TRBV6-8 and J is TRBJ2-1; D may be TRBD1 (5 bases). Germline CDR1 is MNHGY and CDR2 is SAAAGT. V lost 5 bases and J lost 3, with 17 bases in between. This CDR3 contains 16 residues. The CDR3 loop reads CASSVAGQSYYNEQFF. The CDR3 DNA follows: TGTGCCAGCAGTGTGGCAGGGCAATCGTACTACAATGAGCAGTTCTTC.

The chain has TRBV19 and TRBJ2-3; 8 positions match TRBD2. This CDR3 has 16 residues. The germline CDR1 and CDR2 sequences are LNHDA and SQIVND (reference sequence). The trim removed 1 base at V and 3 bases at J, leaving 6 bases unmatched. The CDR3 region has the DNA TGTGCCAGTAGTATAGGAGCGGGGGCGCGGACAGATACGCAGTATTTT. Amino acid sequence: CASSIGAGARTDTQYF.

By sample share, this clone is medium-sized. The chain combines TRBV9 with TRBJ1-6; no clear D gene. Germline loops: CDR1 SGDLS, CDR2 YYNGEE. The CDR3 contains 15 residues. Trimming removed 5 bases at V and 6 bases at J, with 15 bases between. The chain's CDR3 is CASSVLGIGNSPLHF. CDR3 nucleotide sequence: TGTGCCAGCAGTGTTTTGGGGATCGGTAATTCACCCCTCCACTTT.

This clone has just a few counts. The V and J genes are TRBV7-5 and TRBJ1-5. TRBV7-5 is a recognized pseudogene. The CDR3 sequence is 15 residues long. The CDR3: CASSFGGMGDQPQHF. The CDR3 coding sequence is TGTGCCAGCAGCTTTGGGGGAATGGGCGATCAGCCCCAGCATTTT.